Ten or more counts support the clone carrying this T cell receptor (beta chain). There are 15 residues in the CDR3. Per the germline V gene, CDR1 is MRHNA and CDR2 is SNTAGT. The V and J ends lost 0 bases and 2 bases respectively, with 11 bases between them. The sample originates from a study of neurological immune-mediated disorders. The cDNA was generated through 5'RACE incorporating 10-nucleotide random UMIs. Over 160 million TCR-beta sequences from 15-18 subjects came from every sequencing run. MiXCR was run by TCRdb on the 5' RACE reads, yielding one entry per CDR3 protein. The sample lists roughly 41,000 distinct CDR3 sequences; 8.5% to 14% were seen once. This sample's time point: technical triplicate 1. Unsorted libraries used 2 million PBMCs kept at -80 degrees C.

Material: PBMCs. V and J are TRBV6-4 and TRBJ2-7, with D perhaps given as TRBD1 or TRBD2 (5 bases each). The clonotype comes from a man aged 55-75 years with HTLV-1-associated myelopathy (HAM/TSP). The CDR3 reads CASSDSRRGPYEQYF. The CDR3 DNA reads as TGTGCCAGCAGTGACTCGAGAAGGGGACCCTACGAGCAGTACTTC.